A single sample is the source of the 11 T cell receptor beta chains below, sequenced in a study of shared clonotypes between healthy human individuals. The data were produced by immunoSEQ multiplex PCR, yet TCRdb's version contains in-frame clones alone and is incomplete. The table records about 1 million clones, approximately 70% of them present only once. The sequenced material came from memory CD4+ T cells sorted from blood. The subset was: CD45RA-negative fraction. Source of these receptors: a man between 18 and 35 years old in good health.

This clone occurred a few times. The chain employs TRBV5-1 and TRBJ2-3; D ambiguous. CDR3 length: 14 amino acids. CDR1 is SGHRS and CDR2 is YFSETQ in the germline V gene. V gave up 4 bases and J gave up 2 bases, with 11 bases separating them. CDR3 sequence: CASSPQVFTDTQYF. The CDR3, as DNA: TGCGCCAGCAGCCCCCAGGTCTTCACAGATACGCAGTATTTT.

With respect to this clone: Other DNA sequences of this sample code for an identical CDR3. The chain carries TRBV28 and TRBJ1-2; D uncertain. The CDR3 contains 11 residues. Germline CDR1 reads MDHEN; CDR2 reads SYDVKM. Trimming cost V 2 bases and J 7 bases, with 5 bases left between them. CDR3 nucleotides: TGTGCCAGCAGTTTAAAAGGTGGCTACACCTTC. Its protein product is CASSLKGGYTF.

The chain has TRBV19 and TRBJ1-2; no firm D call. The CDR3 consists of 15 residues. V shed 3 bases and J shed 0 bases, with 11 bases lying between them. Per the germline V gene, CDR1 is LNHDA and CDR2 is SQIVND (reference sequence). The CDR3 is CASSILQSSNYGYTF. The CDR3 DNA reads as TGTGCCAGTAGTATTCTACAGTCCTCTAACTATGGCTACACCTTC.

The chain has TRBV30 and TRBJ1-4, with D uncertain. Trimming shortened V by 2 bases and J by 4 bases, and 14 bases separated the two germline ends. Germline V gene sequence: CDR1 GTSNPN, CDR2 SVGIG (reference sequence). The length of the CDR3 is 15 residues. The DNA for the CDR3 is TGTGCCTGGAGTACCCAGGTCCTTCTTAATGAAAAACTGTTTTTT. Its protein product is CAWSTQVLLNEKLFF.

This chain uses TRBV29-1 with TRBJ2-3; unclear D gene. The CDR3 runs 10 residues. CDR1 and CDR2 (germline): SQVTM, ANQGSEA. V lost 6 bases and J 1 base, leaving 2 bases between the germline ends. CDR3 sequence: CSVRTDTQYF. The DNA of the CDR3 is TGCAGCGTGCGCACAGATACGCAGTATTTT.

In its sample, this clone was seen once. V usage is TRBV18 and J usage is TRBJ1-2; D perhaps matches TRBD1 (5 bases). The length of the CDR3 is 12 residues. CDR1 is KGHSH, CDR2 LQKENI, per germline. The germline V and J ends were trimmed by 3 bases and 5 bases, with 7 bases remaining between them. CDR3 residues: CASSPGEYGYTF. CDR3 bases: TGTGCCAGCTCACCGGGGGAATATGGCTACACCTTC.

The CDR3: CASSVREGATGELFF. Written as DNA, the CDR3 is TGTGCCAGCAGCGTACGGGAGGGAGCGACGGGGGAGCTGTTTTTT. The V and J genes are TRBV9 and TRBJ2-2; 8 nucleotides align to TRBD2. The V gene end was trimmed by 1 base and the J gene end by 8 bases; junction bases not matched to a gene: 7. The CDR3 spans 15 residues. The germline V gene encodes CDR1 SGDLS and CDR2 YYNGEE.

This chain uses TRBV2 with TRBJ2-5; 8 positions match TRBD1. The CDR3 extends over 15 amino acids. J was trimmed by 4 bases and V by 8 bases; bases with no gene match: 12. Germline CDR1 SNHLY, CDR2 FYNNEI. The CDR3 loop is CASGTRTGGRETQYF. The CDR3 DNA is TGTGCCAGCGGAACCAGAACAGGGGGACGAGAGACCCAGTACTTC.

The chain links TRBV5-6 to TRBJ1-1, with D possibly TRBD1 on 5 matching bases. The CDR3 runs 14 residues. The V end was cut by 0 bases, the J end by 1 base, with 7 bases between. Per the germline V gene, CDR1 is SGHDT and CDR2 is YYEEEE. Here the CDR3 reads CASSLAGKNTEAFF. In nucleotides, the CDR3 is TGTGCCAGCAGCTTGGCAGGGAAGAACACTGAAGCTTTCTTT.

The V gene is TRBV2, the J gene TRBJ1-6, with D tentatively TRBD1 (6 bases). The CDR3 is made up of 16 amino acids. V was trimmed by 3 bases and J by 0 bases, leaving 9 bases between them. Germline V gives CDR1 SNHLY, CDR2 FYNNEI. As DNA, the CDR3 is TGTGCCAGCAGTGAGGAAGGGGGCTCCTATAATTCACCCCTCCACTTT. It yields the protein CASSEEGGSYNSPLHF.

The chain is built from TRBV7-2 and TRBJ2-7; 7 nucleotides line up with TRBD2. The CDR3 consists of 13 residues. The V gene end was trimmed by 5 bases and the J gene end by 3 bases; junction bases not matched to a gene: 4. Per germline, CDR1 SGHTA and CDR2 FQGNSA. Written as DNA, the CDR3 is TGTGCCAGCAGCAACGGACTAGACTACGAGCAGTACTTC. Translation gives CASSNGLDYEQYF.